This T cell receptor beta chain was captured in a study of neurological immune-mediated disorders. Study results and limitations: HTLV-1-associated myelopathy ranked highest for TCR clonal expansion and multiple sclerosis lowest, beneath healthy controls.

This clonotype was found many times. Its antigen is not identified. V gave up 4 bases and J gave up 10 bases, with 13 bases separating them. The CDR3 runs 12 residues. Per sequencing run, 15-18 subjects together gave over 170 million TCR-beta sequences. TCRdb reprocessed the 5' RACE reads via MiXCR and lists one record per CDR3 protein. The table includes about 58,000 distinct CDR3 sequences, approximately 3.6% detected once. Unsorted libraries were generated from 2 million PBMCs held at -80 degrees C. The V call is TRBV12-3 or TRBV12-4, the J call TRBJ1-1; no reliable D call. The sequencing sample was made of PBMCs. This TCR was sampled from an older woman with multiple sclerosis. The CDR3 reads CASSYSPRLAFF. CDR3 bases: TGTGCCAGCAGTTATAGTCCGAGATTAGCTTTCTTT.